This is a list of T cell receptor beta chains from one sample in a study of early T cells in non-severe SARS-CoV-2 infection. From the 5' RACE reads, TCRdb called clonotypes with MiXCR, one entry per CDR3 protein. Seen here are 50,000 to 70,000 distinct CDR3 sequences, approximately 12% observed once, and the top ten hold more than 1.1%. Sequencing input: whole blood. All receptors derive from an adult who was a healthcare worker with PCR-confirmed SARS-CoV-2 infection or an uninfected control (not recorded which). Both conserved end residues are part of each CDR3. The order of the fields is D gene, V gene, clone size, J gene, CDR3 DNA, CDR3 protein. A D gene is named only where the DNA matches it firmly. Part of the rows lack a size; the others show once, few, many or a class for expanded clones.

>NA|TRBV7-2|NA|TRBJ1-2
TGTGCCAGCAGCCGGACCAGGACCTCCTTTAGCTATGGCTACACCTTC
CASSRTRTSFSYGYTF
>NA|TRBV4-3|NA|TRBJ1-1
TGCGCCAGCAGCCGAGGAGTAGGTGACACTGAAGCTTTCTTT
CASSRGVGDTEAFF
>NA|TRBV20-1|few|TRBJ1-5
TGCAGTGCTAGGGAGGTTGGAGATCAGCCCCAGCATTTT
CSAREVGDQPQHF
>TRBD1|TRBV18|many|TRBJ2-1
TGTGCCAGCTCACTAAAAGGACAGGGGGTCCTCCAGACACAACACAATGAGCAGTTCTTC
CASSLKGQGVLQTQHNEQFF
>NA|TRBV27|NA|TRBJ1-2
TGTGCCAGCAGTTCTTCCACAGGGCTCTATGGCTACACCTTC
CASSSSTGLYGYTF
>NA|TRBV6-5|few|TRBJ2-1
TGTGCCAGCAACCCAATGGGGGCCTACAATGAGCAGTTCTTC
CASNPMGAYNEQFF
>NA|TRBV27|few|TRBJ2-5
TGTGCCAGCAGCACCTGGACGGATCACCAGGAGACCCAGTACTTC
CASSTWTDHQETQYF
>NA|TRBV4-1|many|TRBJ2-3
TGCGCCAGCAGCCAAGATATGAGACGGGGGCATAGCACAGATACGCAGTATTTT
CASSQDMRRGHSTDTQYF
>NA|TRBV30|many|TRBJ1-1
TGTGCCTGGAGTCCCGTCGGACTATTCGATGTTCCCTGCTTT
CAWSPVGLFDVPCF
>TRBD1|TRBV11-2|few|TRBJ1-6
TGTGCCAGCAGCTTCTCAGACAGGGTTGTTTCACCCCTCCACTTT
CASSFSDRVVSPLHF
>NA|TRBV3-1|NA|TRBJ2-1
TGTGCCAGCAGCCAAGAGACGGCGAGCTCCTACAATGAGCAGTTCTTC
CASSQETASSYNEQFF
>NA|TRBV6-1|many|TRBJ2-4
TGTGCCAGCAGTGATGGGCCCCCGGGGGACGGGGCAGCCAAAAACATTCAGTACTTC
CASSDGPPGDGAAKNIQYF
>NA|TRBV7-9|NA|TRBJ1-6
TGTGCCTCTTCGAGAAAGGGGGGACGCCGACGGAGCTCCTATAATTCACCCCTCCACTTT
CASSRKGGRRRSSYNSPLHF
>NA|TRBV30|medium-sized|TRBJ2-3
TGTGCCTGGAGGGAAAGTGCTAGGCGGGTTGGCACAGATACGCAGTATTTT
CAWRESARRVGTDTQYF
>TRBD1|TRBV11-2|many|TRBJ2-3
TGTGCCAGCAGCTTAGATTCAGGGGGCCGCGCCACAGATACGCAGTATTTT
CASSLDSGGRATDTQYF
>NA|TRBV7-8|many|TRBJ2-5
TGTGCCAGCAGCCCCGTAGGGGGGGAACAAGAGACCCAGTACTTC
CASSPVGGEQETQYF
>TRBD1|TRBV14|few|TRBJ1-1
TGTGCCAGCAGCCAAGACCGTCCCGGGACAGGGACCAACACTGAAGCTTTCTTT
CASSQDRPGTGTNTEAFF
>NA|TRBV6-1|many|TRBJ2-3
TGTGCCAGCAGTGTTGGGGGGGCGACAGATACGCAGTATTTT
CASSVGGATDTQYF
>TRBD2|TRBV5-1|NA|TRBJ2-1
TGCGCCAGCCACCTCTGGCCGGGCGGGGGTGGTGAGCAGTTCTTC
CASHLWPGGGGEQFF
>NA|TRBV12-3/TRBV12-4|NA|TRBJ1-1
TGTGCCAGCAGTTTATCTCGGGGGAAGACTGAAGCTTTCTTT
CASSLSRGKTEAFF
>NA|TRBV19|many|TRBJ2-7
TGTGCCAGTAGTGGGATAGTGGGGCGCGACGAGCAGTACTTC
CASSGIVGRDEQYF
>NA|TRBV12-3/TRBV12-4|few|TRBJ2-1
TGTGCCAGCAGTGGAAGGGGGGAAACGTTCTTC
CASSGRGETFF
>NA|TRBV11-2|few|TRBJ2-2
TGTGCCAGCAGCTTAGAGGCGAACACCGGGGAGCTGTTTTTT
CASSLEANTGELFF
>NA|TRBV3-1|NA|TRBJ2-2
TGTGCCAGCAGCCAAGGAGCCGCGCGGGTCACCGGGGAGCTGTTTTTT
CASSQGAARVTGELFF
>NA|TRBV5-1|NA|TRBJ2-3
TGCGCCAGCAGCTTGTTGACAGCGGATACGCAGTATTTT
CASSLLTADTQYF
>NA|TRBV18|many|TRBJ2-5
TGTGCCAGCTCACCAGCCCCGCTGCCTCAAGAGACCCAGTACTTC
CASSPAPLPQETQYF
>TRBD1|TRBV20-1|few|TRBJ2-2
TGCAGTGCTAGAGCACAGGGGGCCTTTGACGGGGAGCTGTTTTTT
CSARAQGAFDGELFF
>TRBD2|TRBV19|few|TRBJ2-7
TGTGCCAGTAGTAAACACGCGGGGGGACCATACGAGCAGTACTTC
CASSKHAGGPYEQYF
>TRBD2|TRBV7-7|NA|TRBJ2-3
TGTGCTAGCAGCCCAGGGTTTGGGGGGGGTAGCACAGATACGCAGTATTTT
CASSPGFGGGSTDTQYF
>NA|TRBV10-1|NA|TRBJ2-3
TGCGCCAGCAGTGAAGGAGGGCAAGATACGCAGTATTTT
CASSEGGQDTQYF
>NA|TRBV5-1|NA|TRBJ2-1
TGCGCCAGCGCTAGGCCCTCCTCCTACAATGAGCAGTTCTTC
CASARPSSYNEQFF
>NA|TRBV3-1|many|TRBJ1-6
TGTGCCAGCAGCCAAATAGACAGCTCGGCTTCACCCCTCCACTTT
CASSQIDSSASPLHF
>TRBD1|TRBV6-5|few|TRBJ1-6
TGTGCCAGCAGACAAGTACAGGGACAGGGTTATAATTCACCCCTCCACTTT
CASRQVQGQGYNSPLHF
>TRBD2|TRBV7-6|NA|TRBJ2-2
TGTGCCAGCAGCTTAGTGGCTAGCGGGGTCACCGGGGAGCTGTTTTTT
CASSLVASGVTGELFF
>TRBD1|TRBV29-1|NA|TRBJ2-7
TGCAGCGTCGGCCTTTGGGACAGGGGCCGCGAGCAGTACTTC
CSVGLWDRGREQYF
>NA|TRBV6-1|many|TRBJ2-2
TGTGCCAGCGCCAGGGATGTCGCCGGGGAGCTGTTTTTT
CASARDVAGELFF
>NA|TRBV5-1|many|TRBJ2-6
TGCGCCAGCAGCCCTCAGGGCTCTGGGGCCAACGTCCTGACTTTC
CASSPQGSGANVLTF
>NA|TRBV6-5|NA|TRBJ2-4
TGTGCCAGCAGTTTGGGCCCGCAGTTAGGTCGGTCCAAAAACATTCAGTACTTC
CASSLGPQLGRSKNIQYF
>NA|TRBV7-6|many|TRBJ1-2
TGTGCCAGCAGCCCGGCGGGGGCGAGTGGCTATGGCTACACCTTC
CASSPAGASGYGYTF
>TRBD1|TRBV6-2/TRBV6-3|NA|TRBJ2-1
TGTGCCAGCAGATCGGGACAGGTAATGGACAATGAGCAGTTCTTC
CASRSGQVMDNEQFF
>NA|TRBV6-6|many|TRBJ2-3
TGTGCCAGCAGCCTGGGGGCGGGCACAGATACGCAGTATTTT
CASSLGAGTDTQYF
>NA|TRBV7-2|NA|TRBJ1-5
TGTGCCAGCAGCTTATGGCAGAATCAGCCCCAGCATTTT
CASSLWQNQPQHF
>NA|TRBV3-1|many|TRBJ1-6
TGTGCCAGCAGCCAAGATCAGGCAGGGAATAATTCACCCCTCCACTTT
CASSQDQAGNNSPLHF
>TRBD1|TRBV20-1|few|TRBJ1-2
TGCAGAGTCGACAGTCAGGGGGCGGGAGGCTACACCTTC
CRVDSQGAGGYTF
>NA|TRBV12-3/TRBV12-4|many|TRBJ1-2
TGTGCCAGCAGTTTGGCCGGGACCGGGGGCTACACCTTC
CASSLAGTGGYTF
>TRBD2|TRBV11-3|few|TRBJ2-7
TGTGCCAGCAGCCCGGGGGGTAGCTCCTACGAGCAGTACTTC
CASSPGGSSYEQYF
>NA|TRBV5-1|few|TRBJ1-1
TGCGCCAGCAGCTTGGGGATTATGAACACTGAAGCTTTCTTT
CASSLGIMNTEAFF
>NA|TRBV29-1|few|TRBJ1-3
TGCAGCGTTAGGGGGGACCTTGCTCCTGGAAACACCATATATTTT
CSVRGDLAPGNTIYF